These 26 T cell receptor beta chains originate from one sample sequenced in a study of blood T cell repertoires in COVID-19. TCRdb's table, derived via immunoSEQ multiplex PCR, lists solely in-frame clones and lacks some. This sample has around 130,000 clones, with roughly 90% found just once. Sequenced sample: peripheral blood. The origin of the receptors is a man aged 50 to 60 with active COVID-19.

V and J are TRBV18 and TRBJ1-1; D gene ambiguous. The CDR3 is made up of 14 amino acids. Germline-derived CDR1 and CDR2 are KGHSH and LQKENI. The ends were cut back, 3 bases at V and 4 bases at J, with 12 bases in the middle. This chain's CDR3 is CASSPQRLTTEAFF. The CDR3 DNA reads TGTGCCAGCTCACCTCAGCGGTTGACCACTGAAGCTTTCTTT.

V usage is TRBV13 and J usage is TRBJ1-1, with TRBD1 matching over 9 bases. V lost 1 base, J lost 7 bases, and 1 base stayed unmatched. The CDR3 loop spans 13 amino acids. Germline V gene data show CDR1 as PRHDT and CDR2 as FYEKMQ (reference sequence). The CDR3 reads CASSLVGQGEAFF. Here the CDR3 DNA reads TGTGCCAGCAGCTTAGTGGGACAGGGTGAAGCTTTCTTT. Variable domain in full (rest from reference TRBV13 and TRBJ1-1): AAGVIQSPRHLIKEKRETATLKCYPIPRHDTVYWYQQGPGQDPQFLISFYEKMQSDKGSIPDRFSAQQFSDYHSELNMSSLELGDSALYFCASSLVGQGEAFFGQGTRLTVV.

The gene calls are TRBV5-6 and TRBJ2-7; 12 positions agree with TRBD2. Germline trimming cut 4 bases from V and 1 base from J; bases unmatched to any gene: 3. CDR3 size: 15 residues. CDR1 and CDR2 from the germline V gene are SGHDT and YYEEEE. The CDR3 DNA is TGTGCCAGCAGCCTTGGGACTAGCGGGTCCTACGAGCAGTACGTC. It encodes CASSLGTSGSYEQYV.

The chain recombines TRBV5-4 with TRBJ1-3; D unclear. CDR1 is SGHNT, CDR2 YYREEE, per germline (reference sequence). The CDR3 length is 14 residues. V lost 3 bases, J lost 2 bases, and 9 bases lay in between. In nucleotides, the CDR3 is TGTGCCAGCAGCTATCAGGAGGCTGGAAACACCATATATTTT. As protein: CASSYQEAGNTIYF. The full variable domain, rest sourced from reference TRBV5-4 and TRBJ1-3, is ETGVTQSPTHLIKTRGQQVTLRCSSQSGHNTVSWYQQALGQGPQFIFQYYREEENGRGNFPPRFSGLQFPNYSSELNVNALELDDSALYLCASSYQEAGNTIYFGEGSWLTVV.

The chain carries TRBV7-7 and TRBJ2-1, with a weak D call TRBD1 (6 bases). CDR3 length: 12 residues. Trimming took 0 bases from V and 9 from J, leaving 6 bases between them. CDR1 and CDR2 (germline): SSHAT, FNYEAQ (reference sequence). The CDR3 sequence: CASSLAGGEQFF. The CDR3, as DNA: TGTGCCAGCAGCTTAGCAGGGGGTGAGCAGTTCTTC.

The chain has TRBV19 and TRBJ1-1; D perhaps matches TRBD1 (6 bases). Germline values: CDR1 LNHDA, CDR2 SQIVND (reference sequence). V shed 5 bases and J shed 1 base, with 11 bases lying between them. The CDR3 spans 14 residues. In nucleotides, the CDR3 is TGTGCCAGTAGTCCTCAGGGGAGGAACACTGAAGCTTTCTTT. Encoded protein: CASSPQGRNTEAFF.

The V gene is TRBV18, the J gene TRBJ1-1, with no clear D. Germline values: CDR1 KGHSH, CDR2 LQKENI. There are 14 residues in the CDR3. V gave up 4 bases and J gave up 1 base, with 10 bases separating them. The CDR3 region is CASSLAVRNTEAFF. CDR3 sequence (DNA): TGTGCCAGCTCACTCGCCGTGAGGAACACTGAAGCTTTCTTT.

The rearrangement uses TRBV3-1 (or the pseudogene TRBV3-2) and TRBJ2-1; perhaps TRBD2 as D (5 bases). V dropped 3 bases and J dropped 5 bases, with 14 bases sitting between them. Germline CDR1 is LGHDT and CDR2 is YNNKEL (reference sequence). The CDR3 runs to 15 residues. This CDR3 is CASSQTIQVHNEQFF. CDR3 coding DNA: TGTGCCAGCAGCCAGACTATTCAGGTACACAATGAGCAGTTCTTC.

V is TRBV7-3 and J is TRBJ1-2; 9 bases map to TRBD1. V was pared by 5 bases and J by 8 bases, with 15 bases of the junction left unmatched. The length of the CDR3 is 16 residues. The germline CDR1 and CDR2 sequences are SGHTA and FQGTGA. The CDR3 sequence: CASSRSNRDRESGYTF. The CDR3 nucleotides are TGTGCCAGCAGCCGCAGTAACCGGGACAGGGAATCAGGCTACACCTTC.

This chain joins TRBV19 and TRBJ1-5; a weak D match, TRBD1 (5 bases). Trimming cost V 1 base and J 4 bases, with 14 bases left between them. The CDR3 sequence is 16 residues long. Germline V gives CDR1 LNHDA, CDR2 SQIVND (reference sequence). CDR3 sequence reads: CASSIGWEGKNQPQHF. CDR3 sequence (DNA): TGTGCCAGTAGTATAGGATGGGAGGGGAAGAATCAGCCCCAGCATTTT. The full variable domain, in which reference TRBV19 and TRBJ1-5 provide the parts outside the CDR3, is DGGITQSPKYLFRKEGQNVTLSCEQNLNHDAMYWYRQDPGQGLRLIYYSQIVNDFQKGDIAEGYSVSREKKESFPLTVTSAQKNPTAFYLCASSIGWEGKNQPQHFGDGTRLSIL.

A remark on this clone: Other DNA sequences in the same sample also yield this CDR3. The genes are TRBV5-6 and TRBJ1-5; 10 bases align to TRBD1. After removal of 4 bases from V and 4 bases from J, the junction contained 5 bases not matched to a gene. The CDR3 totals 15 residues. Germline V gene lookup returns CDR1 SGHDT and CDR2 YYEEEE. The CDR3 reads CASSLRDRGNQPQHF. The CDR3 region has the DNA TGTGCCAGCAGCCTCCGGGACAGGGGAAATCAGCCCCAGCATTTT.

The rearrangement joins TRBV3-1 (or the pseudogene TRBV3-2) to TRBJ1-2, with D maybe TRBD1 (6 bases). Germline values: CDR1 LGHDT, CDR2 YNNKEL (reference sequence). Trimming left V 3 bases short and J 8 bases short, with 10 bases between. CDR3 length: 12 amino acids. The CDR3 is CASSHRGSGYTF. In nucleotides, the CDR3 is TGTGCCAGCAGCCATAGGGGGTCCGGCTACACCTTC.

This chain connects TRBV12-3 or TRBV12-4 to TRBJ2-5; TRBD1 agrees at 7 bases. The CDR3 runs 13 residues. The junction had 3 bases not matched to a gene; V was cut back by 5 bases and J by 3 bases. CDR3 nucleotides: TGTGCCAGCAGTCTCGGGACAGAAGAGACCCAGTACTTC. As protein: CASSLGTEETQYF.

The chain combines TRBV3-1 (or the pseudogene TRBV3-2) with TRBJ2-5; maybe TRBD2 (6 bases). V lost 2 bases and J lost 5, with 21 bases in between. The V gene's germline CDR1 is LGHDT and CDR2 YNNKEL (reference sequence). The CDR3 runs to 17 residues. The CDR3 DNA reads TGTGCCAGCAGCCAATTCGGACTAACGTCTGCCGGGGAGACCCAGTACTTC. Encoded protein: CASSQFGLTSAGETQYF.

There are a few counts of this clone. The CDR3 is CASSLGLTEAFF. The CDR3 coding sequence is TGTGCCAGCAGCTTAGGACTAACTGAAGCTTTCTTT. This chain uses TRBV7-9 with TRBJ1-1; D is unclear. The CDR3 loop spans 12 amino acids. Trimming removed 1 base at V and 5 bases at J, with 5 bases between. Germline assignment: CDR1 SEHNR and CDR2 FQNEAQ (reference sequence).

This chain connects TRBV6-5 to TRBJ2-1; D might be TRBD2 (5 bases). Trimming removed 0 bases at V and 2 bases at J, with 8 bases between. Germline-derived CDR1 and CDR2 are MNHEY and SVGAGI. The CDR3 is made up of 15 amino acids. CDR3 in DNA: TGTGCCAGCAGTTACTCGGAGACTACCTACAATGAGCAGTTCTTC. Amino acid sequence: CASSYSETTYNEQFF.

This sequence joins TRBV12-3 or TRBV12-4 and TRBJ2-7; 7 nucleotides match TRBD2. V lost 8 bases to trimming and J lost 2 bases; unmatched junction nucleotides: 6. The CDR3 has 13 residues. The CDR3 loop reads CASSLGGTYEQYV. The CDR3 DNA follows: TGTGCCAGCTCCCTCGGGGGGACCTACGAGCAGTACGTC.

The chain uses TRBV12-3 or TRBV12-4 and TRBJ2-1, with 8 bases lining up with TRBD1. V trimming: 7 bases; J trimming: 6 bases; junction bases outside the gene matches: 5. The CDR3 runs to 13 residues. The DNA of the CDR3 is TGTGCCAGCAAAAAACAGGGGGGCAATGAGCAGTTCTTC. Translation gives CASKKQGGNEQFF.

CDR3 coding DNA: TGTGCCAGCAGCTTGCAGGGAGGTAACACTGAAGCTTTCTTT. This sequence encodes CASSLQGGNTEAFF. V and J are TRBV5-4 and TRBJ1-1; possibly TRBD1 for D (5 bases). The germline V gene has CDR1 SGHNT and CDR2 YYREEE (reference sequence). The CDR3 contains 14 residues. The germline V and J ends were trimmed by 1 base and 2 bases, with 9 bases remaining between them.

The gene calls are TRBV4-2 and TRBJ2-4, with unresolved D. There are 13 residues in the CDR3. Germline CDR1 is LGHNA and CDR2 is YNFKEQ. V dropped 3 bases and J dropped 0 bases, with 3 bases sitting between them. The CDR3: CASSHLAKNIQYF. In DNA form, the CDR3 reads TGTGCCAGCAGCCATCTAGCCAAAAACATTCAGTACTTC.

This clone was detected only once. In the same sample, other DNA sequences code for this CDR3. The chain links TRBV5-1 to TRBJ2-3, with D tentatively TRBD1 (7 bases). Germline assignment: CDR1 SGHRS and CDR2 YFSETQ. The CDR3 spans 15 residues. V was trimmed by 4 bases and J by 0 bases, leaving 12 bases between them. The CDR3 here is CASSLAGQSTDTQYF. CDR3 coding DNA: TGCGCCAGCAGCCTCGCGGGACAGAGCACAGATACGCAGTATTTT.

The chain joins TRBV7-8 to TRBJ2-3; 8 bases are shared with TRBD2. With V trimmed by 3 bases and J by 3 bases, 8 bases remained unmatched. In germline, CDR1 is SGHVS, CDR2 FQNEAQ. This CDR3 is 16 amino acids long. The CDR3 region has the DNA TGTGCCAGCAGCTTGGTGAGCGGGAGCGGGACAGATACGCAGTATTTT. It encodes CASSLVSGSGTDTQYF.

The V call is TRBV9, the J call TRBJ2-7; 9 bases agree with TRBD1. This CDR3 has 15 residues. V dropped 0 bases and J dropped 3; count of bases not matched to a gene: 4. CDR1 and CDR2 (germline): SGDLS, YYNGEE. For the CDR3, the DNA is TGTGCCAGCAGCGTAGAGGGGACAGGGCACTACGAGCAGTACTTC. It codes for CASSVEGTGHYEQYF.

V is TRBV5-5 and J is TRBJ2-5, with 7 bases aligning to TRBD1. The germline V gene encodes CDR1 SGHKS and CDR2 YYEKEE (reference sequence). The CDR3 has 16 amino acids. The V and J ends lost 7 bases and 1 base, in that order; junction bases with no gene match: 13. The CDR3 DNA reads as TGTGCCAGCTCCTCCACCGGGACAGTGCCCCAAGAGACCCAGTACTTC. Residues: CASSSTGTVPQETQYF.

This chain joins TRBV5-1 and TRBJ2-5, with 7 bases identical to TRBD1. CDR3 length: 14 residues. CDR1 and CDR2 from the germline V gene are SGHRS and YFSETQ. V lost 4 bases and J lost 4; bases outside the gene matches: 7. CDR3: CASSHRGRGETQYF. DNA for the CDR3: TGCGCCAGCAGCCACAGGGGCCGGGGAGAGACCCAGTACTTC.

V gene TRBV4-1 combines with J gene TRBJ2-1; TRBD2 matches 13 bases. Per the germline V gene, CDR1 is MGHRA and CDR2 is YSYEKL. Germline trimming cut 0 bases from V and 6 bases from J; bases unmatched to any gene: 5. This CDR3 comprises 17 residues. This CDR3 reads CASSQDRGLAGTNEQFF. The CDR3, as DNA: TGCGCCAGCAGCCAAGATAGGGGACTAGCGGGAACCAATGAGCAGTTCTTC.